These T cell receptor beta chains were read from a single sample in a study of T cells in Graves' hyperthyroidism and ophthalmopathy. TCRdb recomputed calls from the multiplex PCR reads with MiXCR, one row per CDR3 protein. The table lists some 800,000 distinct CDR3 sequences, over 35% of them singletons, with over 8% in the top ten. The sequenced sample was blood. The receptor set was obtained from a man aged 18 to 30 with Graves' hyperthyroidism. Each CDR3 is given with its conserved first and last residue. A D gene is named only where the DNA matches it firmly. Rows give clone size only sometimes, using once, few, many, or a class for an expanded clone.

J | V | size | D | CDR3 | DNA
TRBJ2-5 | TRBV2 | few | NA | CASSQGRGKETQYF | TGTGCCAGCTCCCAGGGGCGAGGAAAAGAGACCCAGTACTTC
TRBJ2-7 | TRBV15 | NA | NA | CATSVLTGWGNEQYF | TGTGCCACCAGCGTTCTTACGGGCTGGGGAAACGAGCAGTACTTC
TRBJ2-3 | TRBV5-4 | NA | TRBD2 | CASSWGEGPTTDTQYF | TGTGCCAGCAGCTGGGGGGAGGGACCAACCACAGATACGCAGTATTTT
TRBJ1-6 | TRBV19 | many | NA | CASSKVVGHGDSPLHF | TGTGCCAGTAGTAAGGTCGTGGGACATGGGGATTCACCCCTCCACTTT
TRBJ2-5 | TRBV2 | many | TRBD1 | CASSRSGTVETQYF | TGTGCCAGCAGTCGCTCCGGGACAGTAGAGACCCAGTACTTC
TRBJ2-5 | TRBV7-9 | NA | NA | CASSSPYRGGEETQYF | TGTGCCAGCAGCTCCCCATATAGGGGGGGGGAAGAGACCCAGTACTTC
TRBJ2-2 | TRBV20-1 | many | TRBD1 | CSARDGTGDTGELFF | TGCAGTGCTAGAGATGGGACAGGGGACACCGGGGAGCTGTTTTTT
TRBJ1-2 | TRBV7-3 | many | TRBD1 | CASSRDRAYGYTF | TGTGCCAGCAGCCGGGACAGGGCCTATGGCTACACCTTC
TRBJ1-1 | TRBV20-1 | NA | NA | CSARRGAGSFF | TGCAGTGCTAGACGGGGTGCAGGGTCTTTCTTT
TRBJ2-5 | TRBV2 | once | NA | CASMGRQNF | TGTGCCAGCATGGGCAGACAGAACTTC
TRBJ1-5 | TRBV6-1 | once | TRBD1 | CARRTGTEVQPQHF | TGTGCCAGAAGAACCGGGACAGAGGTTCAGCCCCAGCATTTT
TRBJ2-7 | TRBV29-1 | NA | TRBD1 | CSVLFWTGAYEQYF | TGCAGCGTTCTCTTCTGGACAGGAGCCTACGAGCAGTACTTC
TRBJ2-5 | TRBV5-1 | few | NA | CATNKGNQETQYF | TGCGCCACCAACAAGGGGAACCAAGAGACCCAGTACTTC
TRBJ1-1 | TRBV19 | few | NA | CASSVTGNRPEAFF | TGTGCCAGTAGTGTTACAGGCAACCGTCCTGAAGCTTTCTTT
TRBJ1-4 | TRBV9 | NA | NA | CASSPWQGGEKLFF | TGTGCCAGCAGCCCCTGGCAGGGAGGTGAAAAACTGTTTTTT
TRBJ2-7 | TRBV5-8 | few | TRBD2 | CASSTGLANEQYF | TGTGCCAGCAGTACGGGACTAGCAAACGAGCAGTACTTC
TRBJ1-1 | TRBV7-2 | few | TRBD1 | CASSLQTGAPTTEAFF | TGTGCCAGCAGCTTACAGACAGGGGCGCCAACCACTGAAGCTTTCTTT
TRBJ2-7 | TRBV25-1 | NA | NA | CASSEGGWANYEQYF | TGTGCCAGCAGTGAGGGCGGTTGGGCTAACTACGAGCAGTACTTC
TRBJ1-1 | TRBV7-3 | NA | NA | CASSQAGVGDTEAFF | TGTGCCAGCAGCCAGGCAGGGGTTGGGGACACTGAAGCTTTCTTT
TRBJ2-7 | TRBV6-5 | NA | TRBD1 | CASRWGTAYEQYF | TGTGCCAGCAGGTGGGGGACAGCCTACGAGCAGTACTTC
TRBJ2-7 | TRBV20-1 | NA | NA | CSGGPGREQYF | TGCAGTGGAGGGCCAGGACGCGAGCAGTACTTC
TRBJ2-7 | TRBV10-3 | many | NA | CAISESDPTEQYF | TGTGCCATCAGTGAGTCTGACCCGACCGAGCAGTACTTC